This T cell receptor (beta chain) was sequenced in a study of blood T cell repertoires in COVID-19. Study-wide context: Samples taken during acute and convalescent COVID-19 were collected in the United States, Italy and Spain. In each case, the material was cDNA or gDNA derived from T cells, B-cell-depleted T cells, or PBMCs.

Under the authors' procedure: Estimation of nucleated cell counts was performed using reference gene primer amplification. Data came from immunoSEQ multiplex PCR; TCRdb stores just in-frame clones and leaves some out. The V and J calls and clone size were taken over from that table, and D and trimming were inferred from the DNA. The table lists tens of thousands of clones, around 89% of them singletons. The CDR3 has 14 residues. V was shortened by 4 bases and J by 3 bases, with 12 bases between the two germline ends. The V gene's germline CDR1 is LGHNA and CDR2 YSLEER. The rearrangement links TRBV4-3 to TRBJ1-1; possible D gene TRBD1, 5 bases. The sample taken for sequencing was peripheral blood. This clonotype was sampled from a human donor in a cohort sampled during active COVID-19. CDR3 DNA sequence: TGCGCCAGCAGCCCCGGGACTGGGGACACTGAAGCTTTCTTT. This encodes CASSPGTGDTEAFF.